These 8 T cell receptor beta chains originate from one sample sequenced in a study of cytomegalovirus exposure and HLA in healthy donors. With 60 Vbeta and 13 Jbeta primers, the PCR was carried out. Assay: immunoSEQ multiplex PCR; the TCRdb copy retains only in-frame clones and omits some. This repertoire shows some 170,000 clones, about 69% found once; its top ten account for roughly 2.5%. Sequenced material: PBMCs. The source of these receptors is a human donor in good health.

This clone was recorded once. This chain connects TRBV7-3 to TRBJ1-6; 8 bases map to TRBD1. After removal of 0 bases from V and 8 bases from J, the junction contained 3 bases not matched to a gene. There are 15 residues in the CDR3. CDR1 is SGHTA, CDR2 FQGTGA, per germline. CDR3 in amino acids: CASSLTSGGYSPLHF. The CDR3 DNA sequence: TGTGCCAGCAGCTTAACGTCAGGGGGCTATTCACCCCTCCACTTT.

The chain carries TRBV7-3 and TRBJ2-2; the match to TRBD2 covers 7 bases. The CDR3 is made up of 16 amino acids. Losses at the gene ends were 1 base for V and 4 bases for J; bases not matched to a gene: 6. Per germline, CDR1 SGHTA and CDR2 FQGTGA. This CDR3 reads CASSLIGGGFTGELFF. The DNA for the CDR3 is TGTGCCAGCAGCTTAATCGGCGGGGGATTCACCGGGGAGCTGTTTTTT.

The chain uses TRBV7-3 and TRBJ2-2, with 7 nucleotides matching TRBD1. Looked up from germline, CDR1 is SGHTA and CDR2 is FQGTGA. The CDR3 sequence is 15 residues long. J lost 1 base, V lost 8 bases, and 7 bases had no gene match. The CDR3 DNA reads TGTGCCAGCGGGGGACAGAGAGGGAACACCGGGGAGCTGTTTTTT. Encoded protein: CASGGQRGNTGELFF.

The gene calls are TRBV18 and TRBJ1-4, with D possibly matching TRBD1 (5 bases). V was clipped by 6 bases and J by 0 bases, with 14 bases between them. Germline lookup yields CDR1 KGHSH and CDR2 LQKENI. This CDR3 is 16 amino acids long. In DNA, the CDR3 is TGTGCCAGCTCGGCTCAGACAGCCGCAACTAATGAAAAACTGTTTTTT. It translates to CASSAQTAATNEKLFF.

The chain combines TRBV5-1 with TRBJ1-2; no definite D call. V lost 2 bases to trimming and J lost 4 bases, with 9 bases between them. The CDR3 loop spans 13 amino acids. Per the germline V gene, CDR1 is SGHRS and CDR2 is YFSETQ. As DNA, the CDR3 is TGCGCCAGCAGCTTCCGCGCCGGCTATGGCTACACCTTC. Its protein is CASSFRAGYGYTF.

V gene TRBV4-1 combines with J gene TRBJ2-7; 7 bases line up with TRBD1. Germline loops: CDR1 MGHRA, CDR2 YSYEKL. CDR3 length: 14 amino acids. V trimming: 1 base; J trimming: 5 bases; junction bases outside the gene matches: 5. DNA of the CDR3: TGCGCCAGCAGCCAAGGACAGGGCGCTGACGAGCAGTACTTC. Its protein is CASSQGQGADEQYF.

This clone was seen once. This chain joins TRBV16 and TRBJ2-7; 7 nucleotides align to TRBD2. J lost 6 bases, V lost 3 bases, and 8 bases had no gene match. CDR3 size: 14 residues. Germline-derived CDR1 and CDR2 are KGHSY and FQNENV. CDR3 nucleotide sequence: TGTGCCAGCAGCCAGACCGGGGAGGGAGGCGAGCAGTACTTC. Translating gives CASSQTGEGGEQYF.

The V gene is TRBV4-3, the J gene TRBJ2-7; D is perhaps TRBD2 (5 bases). The V and J ends lost 4 bases and 2 bases respectively, with 12 bases between them. The germline gives CDR1 LGHNA, CDR2 YSLEER. The length of the CDR3 is 14 residues. This CDR3 is CASSLSAGTYEQYF. CDR3 nucleotide sequence: TGCGCCAGCAGCCTAAGCGCGGGCACCTACGAGCAGTACTTC.